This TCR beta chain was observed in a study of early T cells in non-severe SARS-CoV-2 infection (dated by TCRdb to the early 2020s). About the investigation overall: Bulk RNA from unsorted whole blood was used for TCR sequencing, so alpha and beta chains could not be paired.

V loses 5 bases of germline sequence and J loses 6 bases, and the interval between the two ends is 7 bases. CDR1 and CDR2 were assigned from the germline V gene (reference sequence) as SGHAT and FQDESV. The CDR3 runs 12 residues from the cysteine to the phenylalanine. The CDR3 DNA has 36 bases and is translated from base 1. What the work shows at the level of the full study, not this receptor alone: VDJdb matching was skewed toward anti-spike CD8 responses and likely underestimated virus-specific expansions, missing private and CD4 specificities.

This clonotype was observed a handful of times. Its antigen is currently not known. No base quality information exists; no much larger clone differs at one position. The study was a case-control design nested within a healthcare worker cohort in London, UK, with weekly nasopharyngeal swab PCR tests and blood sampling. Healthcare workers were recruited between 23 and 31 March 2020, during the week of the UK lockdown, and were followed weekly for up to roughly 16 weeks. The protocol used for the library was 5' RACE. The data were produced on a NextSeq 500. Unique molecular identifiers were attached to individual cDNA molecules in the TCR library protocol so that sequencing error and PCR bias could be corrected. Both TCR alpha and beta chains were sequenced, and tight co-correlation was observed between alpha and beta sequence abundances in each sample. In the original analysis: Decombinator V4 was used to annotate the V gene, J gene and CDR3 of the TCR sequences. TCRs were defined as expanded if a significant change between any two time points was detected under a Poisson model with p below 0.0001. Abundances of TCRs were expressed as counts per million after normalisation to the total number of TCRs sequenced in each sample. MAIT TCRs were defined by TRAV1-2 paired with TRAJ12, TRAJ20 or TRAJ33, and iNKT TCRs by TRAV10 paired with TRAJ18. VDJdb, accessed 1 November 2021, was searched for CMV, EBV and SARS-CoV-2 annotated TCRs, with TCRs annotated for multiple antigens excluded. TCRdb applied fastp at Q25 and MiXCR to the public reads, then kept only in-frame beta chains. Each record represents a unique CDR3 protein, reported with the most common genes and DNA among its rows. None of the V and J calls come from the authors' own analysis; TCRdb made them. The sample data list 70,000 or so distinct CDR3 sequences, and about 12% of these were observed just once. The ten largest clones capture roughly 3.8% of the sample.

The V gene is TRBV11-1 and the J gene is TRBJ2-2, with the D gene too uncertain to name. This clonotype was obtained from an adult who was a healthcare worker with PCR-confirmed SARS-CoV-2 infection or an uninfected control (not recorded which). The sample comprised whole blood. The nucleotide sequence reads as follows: TGTGCCAGCAGCCTGACGGCCGGGGAGCTGTTTTTT. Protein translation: CASSLTAGELFF. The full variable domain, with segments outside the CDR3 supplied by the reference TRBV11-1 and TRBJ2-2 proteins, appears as EAEVAQSPRYKITEKSQAVAFWCDPISGHATLYWYRQILGQGPELLVQFQDESVVDDSQLPKDRFSAERLKGVDSTLKIQPAELGDSAMYLCASSLTAGELFFGEGSRLTVL.